The next 26 T cell receptor beta chains were all read from a single sample in a study of beta chain features in type 1 diabetes. Findings of the study overall: Type 1 diabetes patients showed a moderate but significant shortening of TCRB CDR3s in all four CD4+ subsets.

TCRB transcripts that were expressed got sequenced, as all of the isolated RNA had been reverse transcribed. Sequencing was performed with immunoSEQ multiplex PCR; in TCRdb, only in-frame clones are kept and a portion is missing. The table shows around 130,000 clones, with 7.5% to 9.5% occurring only once. These receptors' antigens are unknown. Sequenced input: central memory CD4+ T cells from blood. These receptors all stem from a man aged 25-45 years with type 1 diabetes.

This clone appeared a few times. The J gene is TRBJ2-2, the V gene TRBV15; TRBD2 might be the D (6 bases). The CDR3 runs 16 residues. Germline CDR1 and CDR2: LNHNV and YYDKDF (reference sequence). V shed 3 bases and J shed 1 base, with 12 bases lying between them. CDR3 protein: CATSRGLTRNTGELFF. As DNA, the CDR3 is TGTGCCACCAGCAGGGGACTGACTAGGAACACCGGGGAGCTGTTTTTT.

This clone came up a few times. This sequence joins TRBV27 and TRBJ2-3, with TRBD2 identical over 9 bases. V lost 2 bases and J lost 5; bases outside the gene matches: 8. Per germline, CDR1 MNHEY and CDR2 SMNVEV (reference sequence). The CDR3 totals 16 residues. The CDR3 sequence: CASSLAGGLLGDTQYF. The CDR3 DNA reads TGTGCCAGCAGTTTAGCGGGGGGGCTTCTTGGAGATACGCAGTATTTT.

This clone was detected ten times or more. This chain links TRBV7-2 with TRBJ1-6; possible D gene TRBD1, 6 bases. Germline lookup yields CDR1 SGHTA and CDR2 FQGNSA. Trimming removed 8 bases from V and 9 bases from J, with 17 bases in between. The CDR3 is made up of 14 amino acids. The CDR3 DNA reads as TGTGCCAGCGCATACAGGGTGGCAGCTTCACCCCTCCACTTT. Translated: CASAYRVAASPLHF.

This chain links TRBV2 with TRBJ2-3; tentative D call: TRBD2 (5 bases). Germline CDR1 and CDR2: SNHLY and FYNNEI. This CDR3 has 15 residues. With 7 bases removed from V and 6 bases from J, the gap between germline ends came to 20 bases. CDR3 nucleotides: TGTGCCAGCACGGAGGCAGGCGGCGGATTCGATACGCAGTATTTT. This encodes CASTEAGGGFDTQYF.

The rearrangement joins TRBV19 to TRBJ2-3; no clear D. This CDR3 region has 15 residues. Germline V gene lookup returns CDR1 LNHDA and CDR2 SQIVND (reference sequence). V lost 3 bases to trimming and J lost 3 bases, with 13 bases between them. DNA of the CDR3: TGTGCCAGTAGTATCCGACGGAGCCTTACAGATACGCAGTATTTT. This gives the protein CASSIRRSLTDTQYF.

The CDR3 bases are TGCGCCAGCAGCCAACCGAACAGGGGGCGACGGCCCCAGCATTTT. Its protein is CASSQPNRGRRPQHF. This rearrangement joins TRBV4-1 to TRBJ1-5, with TRBD1 matching over 9 bases. Germline CDR1 is MGHRA and CDR2 is YSYEKL. J gave up 9 bases and V 2 bases, and 8 bases lay outside the gene matches. This CDR3 has 15 amino acids.

This clone was picked up a small number of times. The CDR3 DNA reads TGTGCCAGCAGCTCCGACTTATCCAATTCACCCCTCCACTTT. Residues: CASSSDLSNSPLHF. The genes are TRBV7-2 and TRBJ1-6; no clear D. The germline CDR1 and CDR2 sequences are SGHTA and FQGNSA. This CDR3 contains 14 residues. With 4 bases removed from V and 7 bases from J, the gap between germline ends came to 11 bases.

This clone was observed a handful of times. V and J are TRBV7-2 and TRBJ1-6; D unresolved. V lost 1 base and J 7 bases, leaving 8 bases between the germline ends. Germline lookup yields CDR1 SGHTA and CDR2 FQGNSA. The CDR3 length is 14 residues. The CDR3 spells CASSLGLRNSPLHF. In DNA, the CDR3 is TGTGCCAGCAGCTTAGGACTTCGCAATTCACCCCTCCACTTT.

In its sample, this clone was seen a few times. V usage is TRBV4-3 and J usage is TRBJ2-4; a possible D gene is TRBD2 (6 bases). CDR1 and CDR2 (germline): LGHNA, YSLEER. The CDR3 totals 13 residues. V was shortened by 0 bases and J by 14 bases, with 14 bases between the two germline ends. CDR3 region: CASSQEASGEKYF. The CDR3 nucleotides are TGCGCCAGCAGCCAAGAGGCCTCGGGGGAGAAGTACTTC.

This clone was counted once. The rearrangement joins TRBV30 to TRBJ2-5, with D perhaps TRBD1 (5 bases). The CDR3 sequence is 13 residues long. CDR1 GTSNPN and CDR2 SVGIG come from the germline V gene (reference sequence). V lost 2 bases, J lost 1 base, and 8 bases lay in between. CDR3 nucleotides: TGTGCCTGGAGTCGACAGTCCCAAGAGACCCAGTACTTC. Residues: CAWSRQSQETQYF.

There are a few counts of this clone. The identical CDR3 is also encoded by other nucleotide sequences in the sample. This rearrangement joins TRBV4-3 to TRBJ2-3, with D unresolved. The CDR3 has 13 residues. V lost 0 bases, J lost 5 bases, and 6 bases lay in between. From germline, CDR1 is LGHNA and CDR2 YSLEER. The CDR3 coding sequence is TGCGCCAGCAGCCAAGATCGGAGAGATACGCAGTATTTT. As protein: CASSQDRRDTQYF.

This clone has more than one count but fewer than ten. The chain uses TRBV6-5 and TRBJ2-5; 11 nucleotides line up with TRBD2. The CDR3 runs 15 residues. J was trimmed by 3 bases and V by 5 bases; bases with no gene match: 5. Germline CDR1 is MNHEY and CDR2 is SVGAGI. The CDR3 is CASSRPTSGEETQYF. The CDR3 DNA is TGTGCCAGCAGTCGACCGACTAGCGGGGAAGAGACCCAGTACTTC.

This chain joins TRBV29-1 and TRBJ2-7, with a possible D match to TRBD1 (6 bases). Trimming stripped 4 bases from V and 3 bases from J, with 28 bases between. CDR3 size: 18 residues. CDR1 and CDR2 (germline): SQVTM, ANQGSEA. The CDR3 bases are TGCAGCGTTGTAGCGAACAGGGCCCTAGGGTCCGTTATCTACGAGCAGTACTTC. Translated: CSVVANRALGSVIYEQYF.

The table lists this clone with a few counts. This sequence joins TRBV7-2 and TRBJ2-5; D is ambiguous. Trimming removed 4 bases at V and 1 base at J, with 7 bases between. CDR1 is SGHTA and CDR2 is FQGNSA in the germline V gene. The CDR3 is 13 amino acids. CDR3 region: CASSSYLQETQYF. As DNA, the CDR3 is TGTGCCAGCAGCTCCTACCTCCAAGAGACCCAGTACTTC.

The rearrangement uses TRBV30 and TRBJ1-4; the match to TRBD1 covers 8 bases. The CDR3 covers 14 residues. The germline gives CDR1 GTSNPN, CDR2 SVGIG (reference sequence). V lost 7 bases, J lost 8 bases, and 12 bases stayed unmatched. In nucleotides, the CDR3 is TGTGCCTCGAACCAGGGGGCGGTTGGGGAAAAACTGTTTTTT. Its translation: CASNQGAVGEKLFF.

This chain's CDR3 is CASSMGQGRGEQYF. CDR3 bases: TGTGCCAGCAGCATGGGACAGGGGAGGGGGGAGCAGTACTTC. The rearrangement uses TRBV7-2 and TRBJ2-7; TRBD1 aligns across 10 bases. Germline trimming cut 5 bases from V and 7 bases from J; bases unmatched to any gene: 8. The CDR3 runs to 14 residues. CDR1 is SGHTA, CDR2 FQGNSA, per germline.

This clone was detected a few times. The chain has TRBV6-1 and TRBJ2-5; the D gene is possibly TRBD2 (5 bases). Germline CDR1 is MNHNS and CDR2 is SASEGT. The CDR3 spans 13 residues. V was clipped by 2 bases and J by 3 bases, with 7 bases between them. The CDR3: CASSESGKETQYF. The CDR3 DNA follows: TGTGCCAGCAGTGAATCGGGGAAAGAGACCCAGTACTTC.

This clone was observed a handful of times. V usage is TRBV29-1 and J usage is TRBJ1-2; 8 positions match TRBD1. The V segment lost 8 bases and the J segment 8 bases; nucleotides outside the gene matches: 13. This CDR3 region has 13 residues. The germline CDR1 and CDR2 sequences are SQVTM and ANQGSEA. CDR3 residues: CSTFLGQGLGYTF. The DNA for the CDR3 is TGCAGCACCTTCCTCGGACAGGGATTAGGCTACACCTTC.

This clone has more than one count but fewer than ten. The V call is TRBV7-2, the J call TRBJ2-5; D is perhaps TRBD1 (6 bases). With 1 base removed from V and 5 bases from J, the gap between germline ends came to 17 bases. The CDR3 has 16 residues. Germline assignment: CDR1 SGHTA and CDR2 FQGNSA. CDR3 DNA: TGTGCCAGCAGCTTAGGCCCTCCAGGGGTAGTGGAGACCCAGTACTTC. This encodes CASSLGPPGVVETQYF.

The V and J genes are TRBV29-1 and TRBJ1-5; TRBD1 matches at 11 bases. The trim removed 7 bases at V and 0 bases at J, leaving 11 bases unmatched. Germline CDR1 is SQVTM and CDR2 is ANQGSEA. CDR3 length: 17 residues. CDR3 sequence (DNA): TGCAGCGCGACAGCGGGACAGGGGGATTCTAGCAATCAGCCCCAGCATTTT. This gives the protein CSATAGQGDSSNQPQHF.

This chain uses TRBV7-9 with TRBJ1-1, with 9 bases matching TRBD1. Per the germline V gene, CDR1 is SEHNR and CDR2 is FQNEAQ (reference sequence). The CDR3 spans 17 residues. V was pared by 3 bases and J by 6 bases, with 14 bases of the junction left unmatched. Here the CDR3 reads CASSLGGTGSGVAEAFF. In nucleotides, the CDR3 is TGTGCCAGCAGCTTGGGGGGGACAGGGTCGGGCGTTGCTGAAGCTTTCTTT.

V usage is TRBV7-8 and J usage is TRBJ2-7; 7 nucleotides agree with TRBD1. In germline, CDR1 is SGHVS, CDR2 FQNEAQ. CDR3 length: 13 residues. V gave up 5 bases and J gave up 4 bases; unmatched junction bases: 5. CDR3 region: CASSHGTDYEQYF. CDR3 DNA sequence: TGTGCCAGCAGCCACGGGACAGATTACGAGCAGTACTTC.

This CDR3 is CASSIVGTETGELFF. CDR3 bases: TGTGCCAGCAGCATTGTCGGGACTGAAACCGGGGAGCTGTTTTTT. The chain carries TRBV7-2 and TRBJ2-2; tentatively, D is TRBD2 (6 bases). Germline lookup yields CDR1 SGHTA and CDR2 FQGNSA. This CDR3 has 15 residues. The V end was cut by 5 bases, the J end by 5 bases, with 15 bases between.

Comments on this clone: A read error may account for a junction end that differs from germline. The chain couples TRBV7-7 to TRBJ2-1; 7 bases are a match to TRBD2. The CDR3 runs 13 residues. Germline CDR1 is SSHAT and CDR2 is FNYEAQ (reference sequence). Here the CDR3 DNA reads TGTGCTAGCAGCCCCGGGGGGAACAATGAGCAGTTCTTC. It translates to CASSPGGNNEQFF.

The table lists this clone with a few counts. The chain has TRBV16 and TRBJ1-6, with D hard to call. The CDR3 runs 14 residues. Germline V gene sequence: CDR1 KGHSY, CDR2 FQNENV. V lost 4 bases and J 6 bases, leaving 10 bases between the germline ends. Here the CDR3 DNA reads TGTGCCAGCAGCCCAGGACTGAGTAATTCACCCCTCCACTTT. The encoded protein is CASSPGLSNSPLHF. Complete variable domain (other parts from reference TRBV16 and TRBJ1-6): GEEVAQTPKHLVRGEGQKAKLYCAPIKGHSYVFWYQQVLKNEFKFLISFQNENVFDETGMPKERFSAKCLPNSPCSLEIQATKLEDSAVYFCASSPGLSNSPLHFGNGTRLTVT.

This clone was observed a handful of times. The rearrangement joins TRBV5-1 to TRBJ2-7; D is unclear. CDR3 size: 12 residues. Between the trimmed V and J ends, which lost 5 bases and 2 bases, there was a span of 8 bases. CDR1 is SGHRS, CDR2 YFSETQ, per germline. The CDR3 reads CASRLDTYEQYF. CDR3 nucleotides: TGCGCCAGCAGGCTAGATACCTACGAGCAGTACTTC.